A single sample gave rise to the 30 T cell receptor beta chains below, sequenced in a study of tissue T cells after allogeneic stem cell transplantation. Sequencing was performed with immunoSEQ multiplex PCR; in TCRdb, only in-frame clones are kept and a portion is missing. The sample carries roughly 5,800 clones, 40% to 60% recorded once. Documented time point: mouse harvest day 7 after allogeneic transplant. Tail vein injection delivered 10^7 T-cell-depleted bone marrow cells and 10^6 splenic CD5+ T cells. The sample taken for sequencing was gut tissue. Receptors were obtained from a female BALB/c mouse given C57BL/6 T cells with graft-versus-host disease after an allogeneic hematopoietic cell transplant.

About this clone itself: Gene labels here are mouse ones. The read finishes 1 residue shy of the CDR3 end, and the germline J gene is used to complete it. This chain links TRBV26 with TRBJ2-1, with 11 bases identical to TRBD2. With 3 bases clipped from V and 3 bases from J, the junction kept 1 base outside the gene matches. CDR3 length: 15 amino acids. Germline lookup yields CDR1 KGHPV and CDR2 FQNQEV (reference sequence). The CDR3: CASSLDWGGYAEQFF. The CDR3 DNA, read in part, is TGTGCCAGCAGTCTCGACTGGGGGGGCTATGCTGAGCAGTTC.

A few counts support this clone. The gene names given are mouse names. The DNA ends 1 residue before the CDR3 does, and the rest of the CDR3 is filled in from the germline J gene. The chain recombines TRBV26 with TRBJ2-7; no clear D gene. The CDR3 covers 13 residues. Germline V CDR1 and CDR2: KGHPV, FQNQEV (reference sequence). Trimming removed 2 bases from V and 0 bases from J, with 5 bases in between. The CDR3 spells CASSLGVSYEQYF. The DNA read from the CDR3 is TGTGCCAGCAGTCTGGGGGTCTCCTATGAACAGTAC.

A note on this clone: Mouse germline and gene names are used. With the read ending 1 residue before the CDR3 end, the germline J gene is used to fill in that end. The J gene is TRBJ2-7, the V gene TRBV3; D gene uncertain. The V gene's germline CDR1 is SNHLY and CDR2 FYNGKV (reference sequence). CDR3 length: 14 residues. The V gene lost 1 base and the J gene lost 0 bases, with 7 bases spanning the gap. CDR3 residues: CASSLGGLSYEQYF. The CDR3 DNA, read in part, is TGTGCCAGCAGCTTAGGGGGTCTCTCCTATGAACAGTAC.

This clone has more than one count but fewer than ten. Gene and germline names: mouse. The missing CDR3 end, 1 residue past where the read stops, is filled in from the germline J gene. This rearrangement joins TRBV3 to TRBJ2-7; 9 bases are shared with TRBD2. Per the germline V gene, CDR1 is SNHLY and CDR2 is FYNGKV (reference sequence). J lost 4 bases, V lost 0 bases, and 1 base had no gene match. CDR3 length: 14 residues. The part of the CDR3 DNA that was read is TGTGCCAGCAGCTTAGCACTGGGGGGATATGAACAGTAC. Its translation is CASSLALGGYEQY. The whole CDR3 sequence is CASSLALGGYEQYF. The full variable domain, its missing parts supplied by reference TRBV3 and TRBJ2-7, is GPKVLQIPSHQIIDMGQMVTLNCDPVSNHLYFYWYKQILGQQMEFLVNFYNGKVMEKSKLFKDQFSVERPDGSYFTLKIQPTALEDSAVYFCASSLALGGYEQYFGPGTRLTVL.

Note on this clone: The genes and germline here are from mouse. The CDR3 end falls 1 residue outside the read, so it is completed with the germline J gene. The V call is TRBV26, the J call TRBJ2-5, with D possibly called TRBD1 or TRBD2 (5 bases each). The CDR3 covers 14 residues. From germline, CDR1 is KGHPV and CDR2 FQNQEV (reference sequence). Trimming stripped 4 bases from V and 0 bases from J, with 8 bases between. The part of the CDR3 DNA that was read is TGTGCCAGCAGTCCCCGGGACAACCAAGACACCCAGTAC. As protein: CASSPRDNQDTQY. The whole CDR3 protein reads CASSPRDNQDTQYF.

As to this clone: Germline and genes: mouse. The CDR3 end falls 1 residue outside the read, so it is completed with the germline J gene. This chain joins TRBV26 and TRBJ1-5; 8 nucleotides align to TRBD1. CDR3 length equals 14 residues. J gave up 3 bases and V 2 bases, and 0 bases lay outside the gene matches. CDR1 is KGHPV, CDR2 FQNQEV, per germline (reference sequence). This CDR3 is CASSLTGGNQAPLF. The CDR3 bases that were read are TGTGCCAGCAGTCTGACAGGGGGCAACCAGGCTCCGCTT.

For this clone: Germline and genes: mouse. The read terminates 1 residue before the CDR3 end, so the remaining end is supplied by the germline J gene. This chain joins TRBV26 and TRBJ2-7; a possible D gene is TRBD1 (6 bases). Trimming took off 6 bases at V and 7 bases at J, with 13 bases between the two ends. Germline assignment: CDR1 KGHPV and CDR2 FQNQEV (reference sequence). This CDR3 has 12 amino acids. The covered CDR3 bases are TGTGCCAGCAGCCCAGGGGCGGGGGAACAGTAC. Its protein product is CASSPGAGEQY. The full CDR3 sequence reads CASSPGAGEQYF.

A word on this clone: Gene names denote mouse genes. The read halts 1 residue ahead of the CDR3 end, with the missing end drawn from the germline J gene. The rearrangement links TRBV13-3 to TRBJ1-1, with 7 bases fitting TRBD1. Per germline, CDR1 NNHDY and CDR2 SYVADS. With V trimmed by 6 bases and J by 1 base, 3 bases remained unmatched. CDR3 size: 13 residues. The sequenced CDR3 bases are TGTGCCAGCAACAGGGACAGAAACACAGAAGTCTTC. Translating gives CASNRDRNTEVF. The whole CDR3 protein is CASNRDRNTEVFF.

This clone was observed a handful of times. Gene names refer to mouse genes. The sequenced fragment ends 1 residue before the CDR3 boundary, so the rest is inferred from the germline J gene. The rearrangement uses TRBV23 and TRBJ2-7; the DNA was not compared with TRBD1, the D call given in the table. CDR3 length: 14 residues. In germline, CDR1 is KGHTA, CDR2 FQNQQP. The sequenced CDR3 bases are TGCTCCAGCAGTCAAAGACAGGGGGCGTATGAACAGTAC. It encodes CSSSQRQGAYEQY. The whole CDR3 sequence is CSSSQRQGAYEQYF.

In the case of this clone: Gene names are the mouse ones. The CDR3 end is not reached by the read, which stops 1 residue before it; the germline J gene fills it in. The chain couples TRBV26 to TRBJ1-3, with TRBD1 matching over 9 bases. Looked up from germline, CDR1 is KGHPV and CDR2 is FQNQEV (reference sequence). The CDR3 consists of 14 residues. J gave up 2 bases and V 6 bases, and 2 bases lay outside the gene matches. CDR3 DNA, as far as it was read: TGTGCCAGCAGCGGGGACAGGGCTGGAAATACGCTCTAT. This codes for CASSGDRAGNTLY. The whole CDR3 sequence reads CASSGDRAGNTLYF.

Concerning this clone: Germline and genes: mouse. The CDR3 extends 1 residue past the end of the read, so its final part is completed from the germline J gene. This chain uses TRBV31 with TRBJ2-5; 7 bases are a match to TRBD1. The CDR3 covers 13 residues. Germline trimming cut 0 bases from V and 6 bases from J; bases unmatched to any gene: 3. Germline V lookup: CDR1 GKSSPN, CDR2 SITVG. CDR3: CAWSLTGEDTQYF. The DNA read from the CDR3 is TGTGCCTGGAGTCTAACAGGGGAGGACACCCAGTAC. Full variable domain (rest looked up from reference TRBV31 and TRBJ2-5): AQTIHQWPVAEIKAVGSPLSLGCTIKGKSSPNLYWYWQATGGTLQQLFYSITVGQVESVVQLNLSASRPKDDQFILSTEKLLLSHSGFYLCAWSLTGEDTQYFGPGTRLLVL.

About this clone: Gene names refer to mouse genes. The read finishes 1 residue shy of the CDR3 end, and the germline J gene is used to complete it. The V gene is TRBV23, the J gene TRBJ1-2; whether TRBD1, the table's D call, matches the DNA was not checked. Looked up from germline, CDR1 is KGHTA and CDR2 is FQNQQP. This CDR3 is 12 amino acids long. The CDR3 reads CSSRRGNSDYTF. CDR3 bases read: TGCTCCAGCAGGAGGGGAAACTCCGACTACACC.

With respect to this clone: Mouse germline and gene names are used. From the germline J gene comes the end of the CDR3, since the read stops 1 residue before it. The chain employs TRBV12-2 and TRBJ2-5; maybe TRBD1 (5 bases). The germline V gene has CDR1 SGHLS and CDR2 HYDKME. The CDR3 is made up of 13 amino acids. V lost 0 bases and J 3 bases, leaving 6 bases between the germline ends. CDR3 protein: CASSLAGQDTQYF. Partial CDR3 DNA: TGTGCCAGCTCTCTCGCAGGGCAAGACACCCAGTAC.

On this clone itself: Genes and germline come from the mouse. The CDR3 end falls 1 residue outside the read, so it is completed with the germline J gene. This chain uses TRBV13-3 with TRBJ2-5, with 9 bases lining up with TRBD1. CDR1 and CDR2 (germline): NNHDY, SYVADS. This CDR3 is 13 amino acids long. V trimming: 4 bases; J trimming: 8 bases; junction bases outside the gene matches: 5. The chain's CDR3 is CASSPGQGGTQYF. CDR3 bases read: TGTGCCAGCAGTCCGGGACAGGGTGGCACCCAGTAC.

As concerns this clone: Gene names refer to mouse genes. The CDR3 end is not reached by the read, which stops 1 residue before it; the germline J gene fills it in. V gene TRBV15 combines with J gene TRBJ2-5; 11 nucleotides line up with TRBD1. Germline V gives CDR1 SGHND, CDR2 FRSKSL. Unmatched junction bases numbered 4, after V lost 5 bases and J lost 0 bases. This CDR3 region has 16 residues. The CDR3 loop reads CASSTGTGGNQDTQYF. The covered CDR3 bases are TGTGCCAGCAGTACCGGGACAGGGGGTAACCAAGACACCCAGTAC.

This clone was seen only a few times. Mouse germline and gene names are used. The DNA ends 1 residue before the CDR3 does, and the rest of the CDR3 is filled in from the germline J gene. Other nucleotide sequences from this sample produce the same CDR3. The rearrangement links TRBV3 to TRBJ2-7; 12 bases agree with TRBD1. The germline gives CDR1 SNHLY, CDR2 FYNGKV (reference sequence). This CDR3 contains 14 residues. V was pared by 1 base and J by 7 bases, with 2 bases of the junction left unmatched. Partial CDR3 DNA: TGTGCCAGCAGCTTAGGGGACAGGGGGCGGGAACAGTAC. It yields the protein CASSLGDRGREQY. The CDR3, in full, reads CASSLGDRGREQYF.

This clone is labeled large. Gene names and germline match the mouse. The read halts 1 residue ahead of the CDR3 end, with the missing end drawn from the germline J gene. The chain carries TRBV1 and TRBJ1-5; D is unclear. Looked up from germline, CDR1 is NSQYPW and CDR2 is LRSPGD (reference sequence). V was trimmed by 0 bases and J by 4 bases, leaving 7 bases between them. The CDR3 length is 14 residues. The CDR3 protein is CTCSADRQNQAPLF. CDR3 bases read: TGCACCTGCAGTGCAGATCGCCAGAACCAGGCTCCGCTT.

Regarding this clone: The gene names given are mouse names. CDR3 DNA, as far as it was read: TGTGCCAGCAGTCTGACAGGGAGAGACGAAAGATTATTT. Its translation is CASSLTGRDERLF. The whole CDR3 protein is CASSLTGRDERLFF. V gene TRBV26 combines with J gene TRBJ1-4, with a possible D match to TRBD1 (6 bases). The observed sequence ends 1 residue before the CDR3 terminus, with the missing tail filled in from the germline J gene. In germline, CDR1 is KGHPV, CDR2 FQNQEV (reference sequence). Trimming pared 2 bases from V and 6 bases from J, leaving 10 bases between. The CDR3 has 14 amino acids.

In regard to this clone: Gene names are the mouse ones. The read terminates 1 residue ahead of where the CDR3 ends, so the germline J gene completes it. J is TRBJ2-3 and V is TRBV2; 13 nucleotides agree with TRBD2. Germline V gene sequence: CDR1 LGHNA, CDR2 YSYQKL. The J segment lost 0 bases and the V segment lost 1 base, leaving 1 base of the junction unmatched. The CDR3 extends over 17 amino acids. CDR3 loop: CASSQGTGGASAETLYF. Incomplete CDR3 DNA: TGTGCCAGCAGCCAAGGGACTGGGGGGGCTAGTGCAGAAACGCTGTAT.

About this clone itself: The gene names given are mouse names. The chain's CDR3 is CAWSQANTEVFF. CDR3 DNA (partial): TGTGCCTGGAGTCAAGCAAACACAGAAGTCTTC. This chain links TRBV31 with TRBJ1-1; no firm D call. The read finishes 1 residue shy of the CDR3 end, and the germline J gene is used to complete it. Germline V gives CDR1 GKSSPN, CDR2 SITVG. Trimming removed 1 base from V and 0 bases from J, with 3 bases in between. This CDR3 is 12 amino acids long.

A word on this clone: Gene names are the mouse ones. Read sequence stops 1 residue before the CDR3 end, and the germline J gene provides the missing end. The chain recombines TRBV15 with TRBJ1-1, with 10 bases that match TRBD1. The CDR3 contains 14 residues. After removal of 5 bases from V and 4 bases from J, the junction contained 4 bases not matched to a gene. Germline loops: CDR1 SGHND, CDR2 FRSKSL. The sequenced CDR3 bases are TGTGCCAGCAGTGACAGGGGGCGCGGCACAGAAGTCTTC. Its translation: CASSDRGRGTEVF. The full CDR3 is CASSDRGRGTEVFF. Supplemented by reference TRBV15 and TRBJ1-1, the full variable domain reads DAGVTQTPRHEVAEKGQTIILKCEPVSGHNDLFWYRQTKIQGLELLSYFRSKSLMEDGGAFKDRFKAEMLNSSFSTLKIQPTEPKDSAVYLCASSDRGRGTEVFFGKGTRLTVV.

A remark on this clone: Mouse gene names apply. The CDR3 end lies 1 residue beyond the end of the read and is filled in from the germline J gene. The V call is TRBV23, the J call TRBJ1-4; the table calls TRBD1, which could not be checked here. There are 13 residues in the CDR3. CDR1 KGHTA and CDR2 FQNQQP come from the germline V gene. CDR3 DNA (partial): TGCTCCAGCAAGGACAGGGGAGGCGAAAGATTATTT. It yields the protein CSSKDRGGERLF. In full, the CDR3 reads CSSKDRGGERLFF.

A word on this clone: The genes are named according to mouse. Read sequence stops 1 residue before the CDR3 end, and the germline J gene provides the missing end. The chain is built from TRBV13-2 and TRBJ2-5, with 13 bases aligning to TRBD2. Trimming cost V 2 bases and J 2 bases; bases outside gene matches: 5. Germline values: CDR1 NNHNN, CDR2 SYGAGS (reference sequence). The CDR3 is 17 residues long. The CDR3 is CASGEGTGGGGQDTQYF. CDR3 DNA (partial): TGTGCCAGCGGTGAGGGGACTGGGGGGGGCGGCCAAGACACCCAGTAC.

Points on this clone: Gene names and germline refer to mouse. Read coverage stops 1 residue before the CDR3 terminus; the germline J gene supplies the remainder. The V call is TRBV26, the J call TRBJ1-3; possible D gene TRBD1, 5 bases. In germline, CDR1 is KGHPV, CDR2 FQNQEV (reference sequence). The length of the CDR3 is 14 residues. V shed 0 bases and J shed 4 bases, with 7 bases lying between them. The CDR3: CASSLSGEGNTLYF. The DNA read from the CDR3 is TGTGCCAGCAGTCTGTCGGGGGAGGGAAATACGCTCTAT.

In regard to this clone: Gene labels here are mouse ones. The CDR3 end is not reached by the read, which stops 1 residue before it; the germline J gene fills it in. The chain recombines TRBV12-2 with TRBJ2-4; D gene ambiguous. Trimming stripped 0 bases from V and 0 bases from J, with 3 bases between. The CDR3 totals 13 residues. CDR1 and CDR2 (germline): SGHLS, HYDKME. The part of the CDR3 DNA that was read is TGTGCCAGCTCTCTCGCCAGTCAAAACACCTTGTAC. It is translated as CASSLASQNTLY. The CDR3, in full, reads CASSLASQNTLYF. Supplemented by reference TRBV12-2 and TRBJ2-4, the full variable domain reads NSGVVQSPRYIIKGKGERSILKCIPISGHLSVAWYQQTQGQELKFFIQHYDKMERDKGNLPSRFSVQQFDDYHSEMNMSALELEDSAVYFCASSLASQNTLYFGAGTRLSVL.

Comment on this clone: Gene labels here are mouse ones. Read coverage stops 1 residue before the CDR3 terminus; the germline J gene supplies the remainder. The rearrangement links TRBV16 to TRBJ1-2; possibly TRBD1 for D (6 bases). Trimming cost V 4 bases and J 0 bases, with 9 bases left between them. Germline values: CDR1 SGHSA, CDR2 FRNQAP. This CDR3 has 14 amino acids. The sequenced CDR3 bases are TGTGCAAGCAGCTCCCGGGACACAAACTCCGACTACACC. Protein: CASSSRDTNSDYT. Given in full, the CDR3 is CASSSRDTNSDYTF.

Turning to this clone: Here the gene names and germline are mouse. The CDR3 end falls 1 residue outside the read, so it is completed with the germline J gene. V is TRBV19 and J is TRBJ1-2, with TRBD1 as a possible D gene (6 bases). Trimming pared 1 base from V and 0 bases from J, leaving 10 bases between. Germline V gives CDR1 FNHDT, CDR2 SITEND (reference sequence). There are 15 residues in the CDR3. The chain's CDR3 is CASSIRGVANSDYTF. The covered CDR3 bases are TGTGCCAGCAGTATAAGGGGGGTTGCAAACTCCGACTACACC.

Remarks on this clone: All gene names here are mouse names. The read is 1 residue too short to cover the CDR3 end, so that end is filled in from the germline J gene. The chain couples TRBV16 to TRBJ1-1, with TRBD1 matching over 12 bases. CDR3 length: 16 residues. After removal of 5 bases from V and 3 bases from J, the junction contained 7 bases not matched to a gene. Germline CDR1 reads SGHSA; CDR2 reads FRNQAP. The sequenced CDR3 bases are TGTGCAAGCAGCCCGGGGACAGGGGGCGCATACACAGAAGTCTTC. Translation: CASSPGTGGAYTEVF. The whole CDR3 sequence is CASSPGTGGAYTEVFF.

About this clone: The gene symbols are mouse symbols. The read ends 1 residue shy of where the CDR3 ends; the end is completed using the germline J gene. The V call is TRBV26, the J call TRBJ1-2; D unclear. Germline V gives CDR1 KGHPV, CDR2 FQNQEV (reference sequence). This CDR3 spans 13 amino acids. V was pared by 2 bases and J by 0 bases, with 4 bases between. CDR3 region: CASSLIPNSDYTF. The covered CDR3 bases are TGTGCCAGCAGTCTGATACCAAACTCCGACTACACC. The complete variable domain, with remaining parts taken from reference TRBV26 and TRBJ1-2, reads NSKVIQTPRYLVKGQGQKAKMRCIPEKGHPVVFWYQQNKNNEFKFLINFQNQEVLQQIDMTEKRFSAECPSNSPCSLEIQSSEAGDSALYLCASSLIPNSDYTFGSGTRLLVI.

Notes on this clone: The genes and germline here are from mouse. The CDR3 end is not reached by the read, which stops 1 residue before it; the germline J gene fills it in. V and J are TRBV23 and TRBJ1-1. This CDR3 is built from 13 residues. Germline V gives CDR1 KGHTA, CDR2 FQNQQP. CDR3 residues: CSSSQSERTEVFF. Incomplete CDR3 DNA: TGCTCCAGCAGTCAATCAGAGCGAACAGAAGTCTTC.